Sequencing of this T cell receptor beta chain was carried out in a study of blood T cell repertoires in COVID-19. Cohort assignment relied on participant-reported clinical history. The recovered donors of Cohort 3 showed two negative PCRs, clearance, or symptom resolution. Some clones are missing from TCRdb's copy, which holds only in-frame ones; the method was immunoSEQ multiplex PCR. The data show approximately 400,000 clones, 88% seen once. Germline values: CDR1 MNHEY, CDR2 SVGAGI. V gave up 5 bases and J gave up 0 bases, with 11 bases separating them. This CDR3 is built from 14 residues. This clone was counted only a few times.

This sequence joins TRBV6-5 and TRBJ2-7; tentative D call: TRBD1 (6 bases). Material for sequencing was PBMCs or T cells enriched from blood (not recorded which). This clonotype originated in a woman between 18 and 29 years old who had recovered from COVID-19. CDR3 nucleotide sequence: TGTGCCAGCAGTCAACGACAGGACTCCTACGAGCAGTACTTC. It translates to CASSQRQDSYEQYF.